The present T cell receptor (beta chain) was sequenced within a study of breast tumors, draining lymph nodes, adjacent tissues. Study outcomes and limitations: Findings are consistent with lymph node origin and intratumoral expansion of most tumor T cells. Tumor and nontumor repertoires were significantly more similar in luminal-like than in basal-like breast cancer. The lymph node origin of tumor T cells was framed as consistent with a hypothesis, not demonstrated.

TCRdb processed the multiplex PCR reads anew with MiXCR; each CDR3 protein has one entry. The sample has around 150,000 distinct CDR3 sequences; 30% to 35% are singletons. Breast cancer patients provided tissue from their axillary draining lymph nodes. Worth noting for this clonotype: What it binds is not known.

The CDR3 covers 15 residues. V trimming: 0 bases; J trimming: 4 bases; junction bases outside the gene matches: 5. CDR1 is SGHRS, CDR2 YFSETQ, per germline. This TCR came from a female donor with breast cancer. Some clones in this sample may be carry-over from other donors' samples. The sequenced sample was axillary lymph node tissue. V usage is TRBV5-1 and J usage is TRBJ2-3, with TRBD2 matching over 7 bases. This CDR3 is CASSLDGGNSDTQYF. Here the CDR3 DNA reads TGCGCCAGCAGCTTGGACGGGGGGAATTCAGATACGCAGTATTTT. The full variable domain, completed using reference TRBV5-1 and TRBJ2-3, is KAGVTQTPRYLIKTRGQQVTLSCSPISGHRSVSWYQQTPGQGLQFLFEYFSETQRNKGNFPGRFSGRQFSNSRSEMNVSTLELGDSALYLCASSLDGGNSDTQYFGPGTRLTVL.